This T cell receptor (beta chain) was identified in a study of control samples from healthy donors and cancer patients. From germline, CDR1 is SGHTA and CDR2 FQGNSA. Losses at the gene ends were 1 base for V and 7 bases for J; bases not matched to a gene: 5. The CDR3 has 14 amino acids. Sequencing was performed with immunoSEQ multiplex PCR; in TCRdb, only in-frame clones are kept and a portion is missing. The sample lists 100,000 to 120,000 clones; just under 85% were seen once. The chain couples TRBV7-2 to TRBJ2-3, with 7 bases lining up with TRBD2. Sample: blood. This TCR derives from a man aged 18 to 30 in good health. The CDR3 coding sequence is TGTGCCAGCAGCTTAGATGGCGGGGGATATACGCAGTATTTT. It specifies CASSLDGGGYTQYF.